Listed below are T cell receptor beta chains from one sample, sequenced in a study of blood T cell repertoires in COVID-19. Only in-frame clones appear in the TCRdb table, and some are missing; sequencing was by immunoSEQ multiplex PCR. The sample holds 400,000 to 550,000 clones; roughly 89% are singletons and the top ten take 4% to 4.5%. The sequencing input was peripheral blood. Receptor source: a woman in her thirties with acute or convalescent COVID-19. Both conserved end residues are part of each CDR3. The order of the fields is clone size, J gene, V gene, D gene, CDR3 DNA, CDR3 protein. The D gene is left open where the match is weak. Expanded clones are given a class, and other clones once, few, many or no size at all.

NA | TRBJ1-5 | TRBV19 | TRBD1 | TGTGCCAGTAGTATAGGGTTGAGAACAGGGGTGGTTCAGCCCCAGCATTTT | CASSIGLRTGVVQPQHF
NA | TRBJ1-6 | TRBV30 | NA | TGTGCCTGGAGTAGAGACAGTTTATTAAGCTCCTATAATTCACCCCTCCACTTT | CAWSRDSLLSSYNSPLHF
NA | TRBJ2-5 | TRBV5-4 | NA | TGTGCCAGCAGCTTGGATCCCACTGCGGGCCAAGAGACCCAGTACTTC | CASSLDPTAGQETQYF
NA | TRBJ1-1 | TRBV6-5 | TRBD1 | TGTGCCAGCAGTTACAAGACAGGGAGAGACTTTGAAGCTTTCTTT | CASSYKTGRDFEAFF
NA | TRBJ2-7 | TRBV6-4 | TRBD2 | TGTGCCAGCAGTGCCCTAGCGGGGTCCCTCTACGAGCAGTACTTC | CASSALAGSLYEQYF
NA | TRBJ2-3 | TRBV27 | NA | TGTGCCAGCAGTTTATCCTCCCCCCCCGATACGCAGTATTTT | CASSLSSPPDTQYF
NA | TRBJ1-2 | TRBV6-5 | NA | TGTGCCAGCAGCCTCTCCGGGACTGATGGCTACACCTTC | CASSLSGTDGYTF
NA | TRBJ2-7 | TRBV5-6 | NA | TGTGCCAGCAGCTTGTGGGGGGATAGAGGATACGAGCAGTACTTC | CASSLWGDRGYEQYF
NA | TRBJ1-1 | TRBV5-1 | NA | TGCGCCAGCAGCTTGGCTGGGGGGGCTTCTTTCTTT | CASSLAGGASFF
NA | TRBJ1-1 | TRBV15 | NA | TGTGCCACCAGCAGAGACCGGGGGACTTTGAACACTGAAGCTTTCTTT | CATSRDRGTLNTEAFF
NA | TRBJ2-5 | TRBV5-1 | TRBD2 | TGCGCCAGCAGCCGGACTAGCGGCGATCAAGAGACCCAGTACTTC | CASSRTSGDQETQYF
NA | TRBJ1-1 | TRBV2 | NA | TGTGCCAGCAACGGAGGCACTGAAGCTTTCTTT | CASNGGTEAFF
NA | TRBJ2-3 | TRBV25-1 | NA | TGTGCCAGCGCCCCGCGGGACCGGTTGGGAGATACGCAGTATTTT | CASAPRDRLGDTQYF
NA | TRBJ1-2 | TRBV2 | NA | TGTGCCAGCAGGGGGACTGACGGCTACACCTTC | CASRGTDGYTF
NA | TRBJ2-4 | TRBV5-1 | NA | TGCGCCAGCAGCTTGGCCGCGGGGGCCGGCAAAAACATTCAGTACTTC | CASSLAAGAGKNIQYF
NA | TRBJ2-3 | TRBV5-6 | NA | TGTGCCAGCAGCTTGGTTGGGGAGCCTACAGATACGCAGTATTTT | CASSLVGEPTDTQYF
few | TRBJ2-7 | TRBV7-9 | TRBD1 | TGTGCCAGCAGCTACGGGACAGTCTACGAGCAGTACTTC | CASSYGTVYEQYF
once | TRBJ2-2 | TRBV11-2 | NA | TGTGCCAGCAGCTTAAGGTCCGGGGAGAACACCGGGGAGCTGTTTTTT | CASSLRSGENTGELFF
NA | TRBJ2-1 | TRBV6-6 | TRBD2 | TGTGCCAGCAGGAAGGGCGGGGGGAACAATGAGCAGTTCTTC | CASRKGGGNNEQFF
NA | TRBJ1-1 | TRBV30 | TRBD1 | TGTGCCTGGAAAACAGGGGGCGCGAGGAACACTGAAGCTTTCTTT | CAWKTGGARNTEAFF
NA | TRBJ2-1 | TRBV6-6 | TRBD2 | TGTGCCAGCAGTTTTAAGCGGGGCTACGACAATGAGCAGTTCTTC | CASSFKRGYDNEQFF
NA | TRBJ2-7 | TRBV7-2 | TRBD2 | TGTGCCAGCAGCAAACGGGGACTAGCTCTCAGCGAGCAGTACTTC | CASSKRGLALSEQYF
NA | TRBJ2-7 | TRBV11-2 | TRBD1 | TGTGCCAGCAGCCCAGGGACAGGGCACGAGCAGTACTTC | CASSPGTGHEQYF
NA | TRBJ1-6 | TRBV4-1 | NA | TGCGCCAGCAGCCAAGTGTCAGGGGAGGGATCACCCCTCCACTTT | CASSQVSGEGSPLHF
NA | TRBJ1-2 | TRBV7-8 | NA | TGTGCCAGCAGCCCAAACTGGGGGGTACTCGGCTACACCTTC | CASSPNWGVLGYTF
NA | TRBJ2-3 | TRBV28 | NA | TGTGCCAGCAGTTTAATCCGGGGAATGACTAGCACAGATACGCAGTATTTT | CASSLIRGMTSTDTQYF
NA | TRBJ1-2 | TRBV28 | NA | TGTGCCAGCGAAACAGGCACTTATGGCTACACCTTC | CASETGTYGYTF
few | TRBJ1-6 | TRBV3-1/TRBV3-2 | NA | TGTGCCAGCAGCCAAGGTCCGGGTTCACCCCTCCACTTT | CASSQGPGSPLHF
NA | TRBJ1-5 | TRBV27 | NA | TGTGCCAGCAGTTTATCGATCCCGGGGTTGGGCAATCAGCCCCAGCATTTT | CASSLSIPGLGNQPQHF
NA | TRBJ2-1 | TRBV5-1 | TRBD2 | TGCGCCAGCACGACTAGCGGGGGGGCGGATGAGCAGTTCTTC | CASTTSGGADEQFF
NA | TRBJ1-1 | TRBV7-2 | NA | TGTGCCAGCAGCTTAGCAGGCGGATTCAACACTGAAGCTTTCTTT | CASSLAGGFNTEAFF
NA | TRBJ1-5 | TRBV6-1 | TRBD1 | TGTGCCAGCAGTGAATTCGGGACAGGGAGCAATCAGCCCCAGCATTTT | CASSEFGTGSNQPQHF
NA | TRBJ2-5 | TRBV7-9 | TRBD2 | TGTGCCAGCAGCTCGCAGAAACTAGCGGGGGGGCCCATGCAAGAGACCCAGTACTTC | CASSSQKLAGGPMQETQYF
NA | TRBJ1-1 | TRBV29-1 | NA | TGCAGCGTTCAAATAGTCTCTAACACTGAAGCTTTCTTT | CSVQIVSNTEAFF
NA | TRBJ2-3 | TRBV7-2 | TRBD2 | TGTGCCAGCAGCTTTTACGGGGGGAGGACAGATACGCAGTATTTT | CASSFYGGRTDTQYF
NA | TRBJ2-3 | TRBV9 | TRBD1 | TGTGCCAGCAGCGCAGGGGGTCGGGCAGATACGCAGTATTTT | CASSAGGRADTQYF
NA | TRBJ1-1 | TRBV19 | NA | TGTGCCAGTAGGCATATAACAAAGAACACTGAAGCTTTCTTT | CASRHITKNTEAFF
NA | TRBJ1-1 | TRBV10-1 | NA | TGCGCCAGCAGAAAACTCCGGGACACTGAAGCTTTCTTT | CASRKLRDTEAFF
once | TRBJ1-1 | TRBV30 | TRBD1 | TGTGCCTTAGGACAGGGCTACGGGGACACTGAAGCTTTCTTT | CALGQGYGDTEAFF
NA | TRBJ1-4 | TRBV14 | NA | TGTGCCAGCAGCCAACTTCAGGGTTCATTCGAAAAACTGTTTTTT | CASSQLQGSFEKLFF
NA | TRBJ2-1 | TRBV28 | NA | TGTGCCAGCAGTTTACGGTCTAGCTTGGCCTACAATGAGCAGTTCTTC | CASSLRSSLAYNEQFF
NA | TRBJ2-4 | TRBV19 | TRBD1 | TGTGCCAGTAGTTGGGACAGAGGAGCCAAAAACATTCAGTACTTC | CASSWDRGAKNIQYF
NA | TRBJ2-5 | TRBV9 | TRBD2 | TGTGCCAGCAGCCCCCGGACTAGCGGGGGACACCAGTACTTC | CASSPRTSGGHQYF
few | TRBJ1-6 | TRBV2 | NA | TGTGCCAGTGGCCCCTCTCCGGGGTCACCCCTCCACTTT | CASGPSPGSPLHF
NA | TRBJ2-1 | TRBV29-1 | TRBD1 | TGCAGCGTAGGGACAGGGGAAGACAATGAGCAGTTCTTC | CSVGTGEDNEQFF
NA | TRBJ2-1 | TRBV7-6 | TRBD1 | TGTGCCAGCAGCACTCGGACAGGGAATAACGATGAGCAGTTCTTC | CASSTRTGNNDEQFF
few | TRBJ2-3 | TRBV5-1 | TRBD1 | TGCGCCAGCAGGGACAGGGGGTTCACAGATACGCAGTATTTT | CASRDRGFTDTQYF
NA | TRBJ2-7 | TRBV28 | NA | TGTGCCAGCAGGAGAGGAGGGTCGGGCGAGCAGTACTTC | CASRRGGSGEQYF
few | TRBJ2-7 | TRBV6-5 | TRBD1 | TGTGCCAGCAGTAAACGACAGGGCTTCTACGAGCAGTACTTC | CASSKRQGFYEQYF
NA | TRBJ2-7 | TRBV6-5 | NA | TGTGCCAGCAGTCCCGTTCGGCCAAGGGGTTACGAGCAGTACTTC | CASSPVRPRGYEQYF
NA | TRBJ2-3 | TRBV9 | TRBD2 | TGTGCCAGCAGCGCGACTAGCGGGGGGTCTACAGATACGCAGTATTTT | CASSATSGGSTDTQYF
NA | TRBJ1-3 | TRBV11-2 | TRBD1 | TGTGCCAGCAGCTCGGGACAGGGGAGCGCAGCGTGGGTTGGAAACACCATATATTTT | CASSSGQGSAAWVGNTIYF
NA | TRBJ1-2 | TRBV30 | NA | TGTGCCTGGTTTTATCAGGGCGGCGGCTACACCTTC | CAWFYQGGGYTF
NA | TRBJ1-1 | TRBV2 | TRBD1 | TGTGCCAGCAGCATAGAACAGGGGGCGAGCACTGAAGCTTTCTTT | CASSIEQGASTEAFF
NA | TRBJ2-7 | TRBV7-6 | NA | TGTGCCAGCAGCCCACTACAAACATCAGCCGAGCAGTACTTC | CASSPLQTSAEQYF
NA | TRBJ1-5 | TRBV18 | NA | TGTGCCAGCTCACCCGGGCGGGATCAGCCCCAGCATTTT | CASSPGRDQPQHF
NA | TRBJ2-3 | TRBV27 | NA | TGTGCCAGCAGTTTTGTGAGGGGACTCACAGATACGCAGTATTTT | CASSFVRGLTDTQYF